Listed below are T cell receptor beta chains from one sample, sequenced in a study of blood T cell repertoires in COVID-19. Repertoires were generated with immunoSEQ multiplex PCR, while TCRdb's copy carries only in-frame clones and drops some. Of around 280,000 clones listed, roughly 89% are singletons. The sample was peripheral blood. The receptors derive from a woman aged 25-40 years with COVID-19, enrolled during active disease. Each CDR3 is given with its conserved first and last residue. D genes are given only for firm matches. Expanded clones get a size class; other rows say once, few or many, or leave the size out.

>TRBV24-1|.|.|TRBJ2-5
CATGGAGKETQYF
TGTGCCACCGGGGGGGCGGGTAAAGAGACCCAGTACTTC
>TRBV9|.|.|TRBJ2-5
CASSPGQEETQYF
TGTGCCAGCAGCCCCGGCCAGGAAGAGACCCAGTACTTC
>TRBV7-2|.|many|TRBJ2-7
CASSSYSYEQYF
TGTGCCAGCAGCTCTTACTCCTACGAGCAGTACTTC
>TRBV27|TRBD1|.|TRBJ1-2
CASTRDSVNGYTF
TGTGCCAGCACCCGGGACAGCGTGAATGGCTACACCTTC
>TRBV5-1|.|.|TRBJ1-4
CASSFDPGITNEKLFF
TGCGCCAGCAGCTTCGACCCAGGGATAACTAATGAAAAACTGTTTTTT
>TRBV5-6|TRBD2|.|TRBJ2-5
CASSWTVSGGLQETQYF
TGTGCCAGCAGCTGGACCGTTAGCGGGGGACTCCAAGAGACCCAGTACTTC
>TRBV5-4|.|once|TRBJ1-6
CASSRIQGIGENSPLHF
TGTGCCAGCAGCAGAATACAGGGAATTGGAGAGAATTCACCCCTCCACTTT
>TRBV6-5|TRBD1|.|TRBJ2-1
CASRDRTGLNEQFF
TGTGCCAGCAGAGATCGGACAGGACTCAATGAGCAGTTCTTC
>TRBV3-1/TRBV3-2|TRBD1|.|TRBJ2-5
CASSQDRQGAGETQYF
TGTGCCAGCAGCCAAGACCGACAGGGGGCGGGCGAGACCCAGTACTTC
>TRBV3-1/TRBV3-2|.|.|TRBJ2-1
CASSLTGLPRNEQFF
TGTGCCAGCAGCCTCACGGGACTTCCTCGCAATGAGCAGTTCTTC
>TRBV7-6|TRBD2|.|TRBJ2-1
CASSLADGGAEEQFF
TGTGCCAGCAGCTTAGCGGACGGGGGGGCCGAGGAGCAGTTCTTC
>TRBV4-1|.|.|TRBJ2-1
CASSQEAEGTSRTGSYNEQFF
TGCGCCAGCAGCCAAGAAGCGGAGGGGACTTCTCGCACGGGGTCCTACAATGAGCAGTTCTTC
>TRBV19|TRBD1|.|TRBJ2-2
CAIWTGAGELFF
TGTGCCATTTGGACAGGGGCCGGGGAGCTGTTTTTT
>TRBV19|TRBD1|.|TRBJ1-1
CASSIGTGVTEAFF
TGTGCCAGTAGTATAGGGACAGGGGTTACTGAAGCTTTCTTT
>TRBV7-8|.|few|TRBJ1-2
CASSLGSSTVESF
TGTGCCAGCAGCTTAGGGTCCAGTACCGTCGAATCTTTC
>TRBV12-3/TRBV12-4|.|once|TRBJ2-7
CASSRDTLEQYF
TGTGCCAGCAGTCGGGACACCCTAGAGCAGTACTTC
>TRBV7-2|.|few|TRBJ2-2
CASSQRGQGTGELFF
TGTGCCAGCAGCCAACGGGGACAAGGCACCGGGGAGCTGTTTTTT
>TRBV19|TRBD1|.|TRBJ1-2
CASSIGTGYGYTF
TGTGCCAGTAGTATAGGGACAGGATATGGCTACACCTTC
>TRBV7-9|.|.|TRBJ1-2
CASSSVNRVYGYTF
TGTGCCAGCAGCTCCGTTAACAGGGTCTATGGCTACACCTTC
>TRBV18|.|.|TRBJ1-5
CASSPGTGVNDQPQHF
TGTGCCAGCTCACCCGGGACGGGGGTAAACGATCAGCCCCAGCATTTT
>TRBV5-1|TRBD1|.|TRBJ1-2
CASSFTGGAFHGYTF
TGCGCCAGCAGCTTTACAGGGGGCGCTTTCCATGGCTACACCTTC
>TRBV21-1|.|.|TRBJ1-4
CASTAKQGFGATNEKLFF
TGTGCCAGCACTGCTAAACAGGGGTTCGGGGCAACTAATGAAAAACTGTTTTTT
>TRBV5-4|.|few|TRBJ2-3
CASRTGQRGSTDTQYF
TGTGCCAGCAGGACCGGACAGCGAGGTAGCACAGATACGCAGTATTTT